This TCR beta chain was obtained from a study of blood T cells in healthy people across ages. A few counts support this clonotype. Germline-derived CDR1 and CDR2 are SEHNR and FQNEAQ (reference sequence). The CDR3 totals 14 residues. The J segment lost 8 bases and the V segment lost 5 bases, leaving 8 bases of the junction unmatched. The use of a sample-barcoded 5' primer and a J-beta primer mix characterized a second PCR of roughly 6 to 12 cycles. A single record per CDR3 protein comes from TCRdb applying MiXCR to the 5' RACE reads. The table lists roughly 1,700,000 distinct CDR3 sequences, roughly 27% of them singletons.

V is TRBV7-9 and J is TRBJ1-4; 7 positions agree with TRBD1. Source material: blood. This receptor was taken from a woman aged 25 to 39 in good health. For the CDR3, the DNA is TGTGCCAGCAGCACCACAGGGGCGGGCGAAAAACTGTTTTTT. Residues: CASSTTGAGEKLFF.